This is a list of T cell receptor beta chains from one sample in a study of cytomegalovirus exposure and HLA in healthy donors. Sequenced by immunoSEQ multiplex PCR; TCRdb stores in-frame clones only, minus some. The table shows over 150,000 clones, with approximately 78% occurring only once. The specimen sequenced was PBMCs. The origin of the receptors is a girl under 10 years old in good health and CMV-seropositive. Each CDR3 is given with its conserved first and last residue. A D gene is named only where the DNA matches it firmly. Some rows mark clone size as missing; the rest say once, few, many or name a class of expanded clone.

d_call: TRBD2
j_call: TRBJ2-2
clone_size: NA
v_call: TRBV19
cdr3_aa: CASSPYPGTSVGTGELFF
cdr3_nt: TGTGCCAGTAGTCCGTACCCCGGGACTAGCGTAGGCACCGGGGAGCTGTTTTTT

d_call: TRBD1
j_call: TRBJ1-2
clone_size: NA
v_call: TRBV30
cdr3_aa: CAWSGGQGSHGYTF
cdr3_nt: TGTGCCTGGAGTGGAGGACAGGGTAGCCATGGCTACACCTTC

d_call: NA
j_call: TRBJ1-4
clone_size: NA
v_call: TRBV11-2
cdr3_aa: CASSLEGARGEKLFF
cdr3_nt: TGTGCCAGCAGCTTAGAGGGGGCGCGGGGGGAAAAACTGTTTTTT

d_call: NA
j_call: TRBJ2-3
clone_size: few
v_call: TRBV7-8
cdr3_aa: CASSLDYADTQYF
cdr3_nt: TGTGCCAGCAGCTTAGACTACGCAGATACGCAGTATTTT

d_call: NA
j_call: TRBJ2-2
clone_size: NA
v_call: TRBV5-1
cdr3_aa: CASSLVSLVDGELFF
cdr3_nt: TGCGCCAGCAGCTTGGTATCCCTAGTTGACGGGGAGCTGTTTTTT

d_call: TRBD2
j_call: TRBJ2-1
clone_size: NA
v_call: TRBV28
cdr3_aa: CASSFAALAGGYNEQFF
cdr3_nt: TGTGCCAGCAGTTTCGCCGCCCTAGCGGGAGGCTACAATGAGCAGTTCTTC

d_call: NA
j_call: TRBJ2-5
clone_size: once
v_call: TRBV29-1
cdr3_aa: CSVVTIEQETQYF
cdr3_nt: TGCAGCGTCGTGACTATAGAACAAGAGACCCAGTACTTC

d_call: NA
j_call: TRBJ1-4
clone_size: NA
v_call: TRBV27
cdr3_aa: CASSLCRWCGEKLFF
cdr3_nt: TGTGCCAGCAGTTTATGCCGGTGGTGCGGTGAAAAACTGTTTTTT

d_call: NA
j_call: TRBJ1-3
clone_size: NA
v_call: TRBV30
cdr3_aa: CAWSEGTGNTIYF
cdr3_nt: TGTGCCTGGAGCGAGGGCACTGGAAACACCATATATTTT

d_call: TRBD1
j_call: TRBJ2-3
clone_size: NA
v_call: TRBV9
cdr3_aa: CASSVLTGGATDTQYF
cdr3_nt: TGTGCCAGCAGCGTTTTGACAGGGGGGGCCACAGATACGCAGTATTTT

d_call: NA
j_call: TRBJ2-7
clone_size: once
v_call: TRBV18
cdr3_aa: CASRKSYEQYF
cdr3_nt: TGTGCCAGCCGTAAATCCTACGAGCAGTACTTC

d_call: NA
j_call: TRBJ2-5
clone_size: NA
v_call: TRBV12-1
cdr3_aa: CASSRRGLAGTLKETQYF
cdr3_nt: TGTGCCAGCAGCCGCAGGGGACTAGCGGGCACACTAAAAGAGACCCAGTACTTC

d_call: TRBD2
j_call: TRBJ2-1
clone_size: NA
v_call: TRBV29-1
cdr3_aa: CSVPGLAGLNEQFF
cdr3_nt: TGCAGCGTCCCGGGACTAGCGGGACTCAATGAGCAGTTCTTC

d_call: NA
j_call: TRBJ2-5
clone_size: NA
v_call: TRBV7-9
cdr3_aa: CSSSLPRQETQYF
cdr3_nt: TGTTCCAGCAGCTTACCCAGACAGGAGACCCAGTACTTC

d_call: TRBD2
j_call: TRBJ2-3
clone_size: NA
v_call: TRBV5-4
cdr3_aa: CASSPTSEPSTDTQYF
cdr3_nt: TGTGCCAGCAGCCCTACTAGCGAACCTAGCACAGATACGCAGTATTTT

d_call: TRBD1
j_call: TRBJ1-5
clone_size: NA
v_call: TRBV2
cdr3_aa: CASRDRVSNQPQHF
cdr3_nt: TGTGCCTCCCGGGACAGGGTTAGCAATCAGCCCCAGCATTTT

d_call: NA
j_call: TRBJ1-5
clone_size: NA
v_call: TRBV7-3
cdr3_aa: CASSLLKANYSNQPQHF
cdr3_nt: TGTGCCAGCAGCTTATTGAAAGCAAACTATAGCAATCAGCCCCAGCATTTT